Sequencing of this TCR beta chain was carried out in a study of shared clonotypes between healthy human individuals. Study-wide background: The donors, a couple of women and a few men, were aged 18 to 49.

The authors ran the assay at deep level. Several immunoSEQ plates received, in even portions, the genomic DNA of each subset. Profiling relied on immunoSEQ multiplex PCR, and the TCRdb table lists in-frame clones only, not all of them. Here the sample spans roughly 450,000 clones, 79% being singletons. J was trimmed by 1 base and V by 4 bases; bases with no gene match: 10. CDR1 and CDR2 (germline): SGHRS, YFSETQ. CDR3 size: 17 residues. This receptor was taken from a woman aged 40 to 49 in good health. Some clones in this sample may be carry-over from other donors' samples. The rearrangement links TRBV5-1 to TRBJ2-3; 9 nucleotides agree with TRBD2. The sequencing sample was made of PBMCs. The CDR3, as DNA: TGCGCCAGCAGCGGGGGACTAGCCGTGAGTGGCACAGATACGCAGTATTTT. Translated: CASSGGLAVSGTDTQYF.